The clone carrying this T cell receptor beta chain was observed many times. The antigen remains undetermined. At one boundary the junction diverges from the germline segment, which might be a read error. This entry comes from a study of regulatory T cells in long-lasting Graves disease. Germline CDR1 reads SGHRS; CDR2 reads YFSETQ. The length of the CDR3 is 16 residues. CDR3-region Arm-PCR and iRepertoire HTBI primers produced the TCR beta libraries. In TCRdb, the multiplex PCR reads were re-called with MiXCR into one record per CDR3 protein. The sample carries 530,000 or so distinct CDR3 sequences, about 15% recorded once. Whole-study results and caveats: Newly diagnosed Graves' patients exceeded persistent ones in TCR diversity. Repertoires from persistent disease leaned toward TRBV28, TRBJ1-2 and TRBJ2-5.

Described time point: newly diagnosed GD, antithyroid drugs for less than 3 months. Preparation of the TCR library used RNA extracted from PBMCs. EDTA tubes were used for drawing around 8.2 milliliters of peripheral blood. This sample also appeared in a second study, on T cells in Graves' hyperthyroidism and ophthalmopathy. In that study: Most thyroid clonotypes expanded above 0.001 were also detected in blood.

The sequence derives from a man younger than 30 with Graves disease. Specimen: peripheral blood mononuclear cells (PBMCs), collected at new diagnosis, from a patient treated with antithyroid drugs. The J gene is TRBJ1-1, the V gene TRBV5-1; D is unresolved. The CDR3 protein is CASSLRSAGVNTEAFF. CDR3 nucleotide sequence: TGTGCCAGCAGCTTGCGATCTGCCGGAGTCAACACTGAAGCTTTCTTT.